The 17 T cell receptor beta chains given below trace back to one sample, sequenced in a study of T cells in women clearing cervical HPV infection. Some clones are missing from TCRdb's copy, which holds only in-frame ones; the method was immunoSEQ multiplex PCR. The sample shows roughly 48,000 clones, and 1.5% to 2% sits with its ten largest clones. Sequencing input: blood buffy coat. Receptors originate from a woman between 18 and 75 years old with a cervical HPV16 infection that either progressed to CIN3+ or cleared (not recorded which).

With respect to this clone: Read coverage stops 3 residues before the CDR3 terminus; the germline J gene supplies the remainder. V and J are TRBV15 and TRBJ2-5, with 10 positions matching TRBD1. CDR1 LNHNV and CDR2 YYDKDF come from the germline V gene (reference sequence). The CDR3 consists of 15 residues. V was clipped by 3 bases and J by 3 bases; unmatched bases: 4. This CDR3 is CATSSPGTGEETQYF. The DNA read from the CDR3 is TGTGCCACCAGCAGTCCCGGGACAGGGGAAGAGACC.

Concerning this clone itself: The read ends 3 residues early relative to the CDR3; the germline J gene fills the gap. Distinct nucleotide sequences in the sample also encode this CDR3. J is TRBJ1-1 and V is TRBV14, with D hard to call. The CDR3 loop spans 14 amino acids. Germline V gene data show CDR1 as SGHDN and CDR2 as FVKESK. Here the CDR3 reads CASSQVPTLTEAFF. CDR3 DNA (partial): TGTGCCAGCAGCCAAGTTCCGACTCTCACCGAA.

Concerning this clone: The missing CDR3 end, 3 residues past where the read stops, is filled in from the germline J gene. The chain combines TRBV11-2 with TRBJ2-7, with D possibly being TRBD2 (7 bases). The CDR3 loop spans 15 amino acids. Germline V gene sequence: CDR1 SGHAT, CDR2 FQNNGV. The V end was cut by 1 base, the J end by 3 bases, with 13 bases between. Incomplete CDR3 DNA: TGTGCCAGCAGCTTAGGAGGGGGAGGGTACTACGAG. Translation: CASSLGGGGYYE. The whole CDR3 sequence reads CASSLGGGGYYEQYF.

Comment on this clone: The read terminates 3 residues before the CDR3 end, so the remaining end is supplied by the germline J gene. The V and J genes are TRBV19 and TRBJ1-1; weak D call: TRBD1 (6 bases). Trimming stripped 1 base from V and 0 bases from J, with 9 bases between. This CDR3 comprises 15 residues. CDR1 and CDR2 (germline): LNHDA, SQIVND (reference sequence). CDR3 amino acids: CASSIGQVLNTEAFF. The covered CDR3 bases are TGTGCCAGTAGTATAGGACAGGTTTTGAACACTGAA.

CDR3 bases read: TGCAGTGCTTTCCCAGCCTCTAGCGGGAGGCAAACAGATACG. It encodes CSAFPASSGRQTDT. The full CDR3 sequence reads CSAFPASSGRQTDTQYF. The genes are TRBV20-1 and TRBJ2-3, with TRBD2 matching 11 bases. The read comes to an end 3 residues before the CDR3 does, leaving the germline J gene to fill in the end. CDR1 and CDR2 (germline): DFQATT, SNEGSKA (reference sequence). The CDR3 is 17 amino acids. V was pared by 5 bases and J by 3 bases, with 13 bases of the junction left unmatched.

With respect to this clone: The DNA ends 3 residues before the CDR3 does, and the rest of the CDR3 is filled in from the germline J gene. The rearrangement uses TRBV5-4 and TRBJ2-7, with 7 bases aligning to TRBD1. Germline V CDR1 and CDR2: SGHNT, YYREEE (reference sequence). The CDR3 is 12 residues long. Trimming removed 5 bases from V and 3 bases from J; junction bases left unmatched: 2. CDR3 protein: CASSRDSYEQYF. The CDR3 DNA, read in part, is TGTGCCAGCAGTCGGGACAGCTACGAG.

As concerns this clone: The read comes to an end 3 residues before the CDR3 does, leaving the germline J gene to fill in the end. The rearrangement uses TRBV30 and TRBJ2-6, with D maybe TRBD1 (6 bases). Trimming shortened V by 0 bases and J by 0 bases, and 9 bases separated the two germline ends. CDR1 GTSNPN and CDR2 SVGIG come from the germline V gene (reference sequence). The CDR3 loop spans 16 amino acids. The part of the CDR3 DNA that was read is TGTGCCTGGAGTGTACAGGGTGCCTCTGGGGCCAACGTC. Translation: CAWSVQGASGANV. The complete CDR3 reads CAWSVQGASGANVLTF.

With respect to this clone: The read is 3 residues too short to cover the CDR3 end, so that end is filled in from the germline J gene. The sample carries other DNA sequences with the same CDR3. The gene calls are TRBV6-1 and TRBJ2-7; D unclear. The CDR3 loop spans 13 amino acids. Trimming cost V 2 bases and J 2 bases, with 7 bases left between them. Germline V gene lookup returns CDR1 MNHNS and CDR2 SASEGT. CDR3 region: CASSERQTYEQYF. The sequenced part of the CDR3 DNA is TGTGCCAGCAGTGAAAGGCAGACCTACGAG.

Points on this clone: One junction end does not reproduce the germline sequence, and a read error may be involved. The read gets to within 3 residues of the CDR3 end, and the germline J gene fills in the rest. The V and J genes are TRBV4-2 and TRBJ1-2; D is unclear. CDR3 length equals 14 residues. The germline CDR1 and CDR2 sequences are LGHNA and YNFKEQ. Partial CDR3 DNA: TGCGCCAGCAGCCTCCGCAACTTGGACTATGGC. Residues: CASSLRNLDYG. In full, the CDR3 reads CASSLRNLDYGYTF.

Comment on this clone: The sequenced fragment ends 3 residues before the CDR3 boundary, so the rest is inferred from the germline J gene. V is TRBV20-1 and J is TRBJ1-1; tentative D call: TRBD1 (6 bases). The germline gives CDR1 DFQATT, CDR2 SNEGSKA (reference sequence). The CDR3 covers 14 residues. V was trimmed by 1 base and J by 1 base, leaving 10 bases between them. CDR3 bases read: TGCAGTGCTAGAGTGGGGGGGCAGAACACTGAA. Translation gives CSARVGGQNTE. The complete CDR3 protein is CSARVGGQNTEAFF.

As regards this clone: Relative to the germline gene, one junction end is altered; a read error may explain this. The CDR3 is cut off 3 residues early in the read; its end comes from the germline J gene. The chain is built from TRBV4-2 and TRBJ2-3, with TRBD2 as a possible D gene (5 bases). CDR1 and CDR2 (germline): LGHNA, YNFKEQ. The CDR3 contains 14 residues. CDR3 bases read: TGCGCCAGCAGCCAAAGACCCCGGGGAGATACG. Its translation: CASSQRPRGDT. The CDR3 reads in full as CASSQRPRGDTQYF.

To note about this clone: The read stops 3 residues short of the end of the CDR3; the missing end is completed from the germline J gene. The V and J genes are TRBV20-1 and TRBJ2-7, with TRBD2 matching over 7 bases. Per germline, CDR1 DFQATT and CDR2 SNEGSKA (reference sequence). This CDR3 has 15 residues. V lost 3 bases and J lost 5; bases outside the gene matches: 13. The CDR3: CSASDPLADENEQYF. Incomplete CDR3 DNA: TGCAGTGCTAGCGATCCGCTAGCGGATGAGAACGAG.

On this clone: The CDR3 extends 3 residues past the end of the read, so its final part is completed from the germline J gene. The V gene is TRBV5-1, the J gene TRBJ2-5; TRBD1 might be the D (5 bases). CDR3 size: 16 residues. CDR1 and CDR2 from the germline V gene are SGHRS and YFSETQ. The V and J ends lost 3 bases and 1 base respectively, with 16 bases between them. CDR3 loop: CASSSQGIGFQETQYF. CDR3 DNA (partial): TGCGCCAGCAGCTCGCAGGGAATTGGTTTCCAAGAGACC.

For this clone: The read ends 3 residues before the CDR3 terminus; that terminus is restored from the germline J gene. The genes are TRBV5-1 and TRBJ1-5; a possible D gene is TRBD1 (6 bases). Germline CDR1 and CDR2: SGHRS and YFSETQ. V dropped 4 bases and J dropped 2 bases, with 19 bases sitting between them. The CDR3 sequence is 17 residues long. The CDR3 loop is CASSRQALRDRNQPQHF. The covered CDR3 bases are TGCGCCAGCAGCCGACAGGCCCTAAGAGATCGCAATCAGCCC. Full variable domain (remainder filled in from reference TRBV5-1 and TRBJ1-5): KAGVTQTPRYLIKTRGQQVTLSCSPISGHRSVSWYQQTPGQGLQFLFEYFSETQRNKGNFPGRFSGRQFSNSRSEMNVSTLELGDSALYLCASSRQALRDRNQPQHFGDGTRLSIL.

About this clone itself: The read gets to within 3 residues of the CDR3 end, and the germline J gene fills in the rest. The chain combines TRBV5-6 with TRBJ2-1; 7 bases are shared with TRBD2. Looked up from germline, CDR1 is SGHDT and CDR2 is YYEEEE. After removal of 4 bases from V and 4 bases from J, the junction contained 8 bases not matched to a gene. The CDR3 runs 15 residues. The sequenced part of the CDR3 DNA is TGTGCCAGCAGCCGGTTCCGGGACTATTACAATGAG. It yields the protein CASSRFRDYYNE. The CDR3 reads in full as CASSRFRDYYNEQFF.

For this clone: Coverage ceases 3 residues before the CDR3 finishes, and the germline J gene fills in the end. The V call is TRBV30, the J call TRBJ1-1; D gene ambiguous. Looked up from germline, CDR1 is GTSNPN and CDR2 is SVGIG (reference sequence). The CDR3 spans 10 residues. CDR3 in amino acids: CAWMQIEAFF. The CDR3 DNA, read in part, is TGTGCCTGGATGCAGATAGAA.

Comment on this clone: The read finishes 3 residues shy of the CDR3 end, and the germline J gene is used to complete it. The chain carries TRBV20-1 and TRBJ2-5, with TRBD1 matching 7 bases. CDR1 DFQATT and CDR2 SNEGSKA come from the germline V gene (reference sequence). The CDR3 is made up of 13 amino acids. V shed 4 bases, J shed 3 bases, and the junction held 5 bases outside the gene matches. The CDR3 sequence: CSAMVTGEETQYF. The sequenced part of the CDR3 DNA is TGCAGTGCTATGGTCACAGGGGAAGAGACC.